A single sample gave rise to the 26 T cell receptor beta chains below, sequenced in a study of response to subunit inactivated influenza vaccine. In TCRdb, the RT-PCR reads were re-called with MiXCR into one record per CDR3 protein. The table shows roughly 500,000 distinct CDR3 sequences, with roughly 25% occurring only once. The same sample was also used in a study of T cells expressing NK-cell markers. That study reports: Production of TCR beta cDNA relied on 5'RACE template switching with UMIs.

The sample was CD4+ T cells sorted from PBMCs, taken roughly 12 days after vaccination. These TCRs come from a man aged 50 to 59 who received an inactivated influenza vaccine.

This sequence joins TRBV14 and TRBJ2-7; D not resolved. Germline CDR1 and CDR2: SGHDN and FVKESK. Trimming cost V 4 bases and J 3 bases, with 19 bases left between them. The length of the CDR3 is 16 residues. CDR3: CASSPPAIGENYEQYF. In DNA form, the CDR3 reads TGTGCCAGCAGCCCCCCCGCTATTGGAGAAAACTACGAGCAGTACTTC.

The table lists this clonotype with many counts. J is TRBJ2-3 and V is TRBV20-1, with D unclear. Trimming cost V 6 bases and J 1 base, with 14 bases left between them. This CDR3 region has 14 residues. Germline CDR1 reads DFQATT; CDR2 reads SNEGSKA (reference sequence). CDR3 loop: CSANPESGTDTQYF. CDR3 nucleotide sequence: TGCAGTGCAAACCCTGAGTCTGGCACAGATACGCAGTATTTT.

The rearrangement joins TRBV10-3 to TRBJ2-3, with 8 bases lining up with TRBD2. The length of the CDR3 is 16 residues. With 2 bases clipped from V and 2 bases from J, the junction kept 6 bases outside the gene matches. Germline CDR1 reads ENHRY; CDR2 reads SYGVKD. The CDR3, as DNA: TGTGCCATCAGTGAGAGGCAGCGGGAGACCACAGATACGCAGTATTTT. Translating gives CAISERQRETTDTQYF.

At least ten counts were recorded for this clonotype. The chain recombines TRBV5-5 with TRBJ1-6; D unresolved. The CDR3 is 16 amino acids. Germline CDR1 SGHKS, CDR2 YYEKEE (reference sequence). V was clipped by 5 bases and J by 7 bases, with 19 bases between them. Written as DNA, the CDR3 is TGTGCCAGCAGACCTGATTTCCGGGAATCGAATTCACCCCTCCACTTT. The encoded protein is CASRPDFRESNSPLHF.

There are a few counts of this clonotype. An end of the junction does not agree with germline; a read error may underlie this. The rearrangement links TRBV15 to TRBJ2-7; no clear D gene. From germline, CDR1 is LNHNV and CDR2 YYDKDF (reference sequence). This CDR3 has 14 residues. CDR3 coding DNA: TGTGCCACCAGCAGAGAAGGATTTAGTGAGAGGCAGCACTTC. Its translation is CATSREGFSERQHF.

This clonotype was detected once. The chain employs TRBV19 and TRBJ2-4; D remains ambiguous. Trimming shortened V by 3 bases and J by 5 bases, and 5 bases separated the two germline ends. The CDR3 covers 12 residues. Per the germline V gene, CDR1 is LNHDA and CDR2 is SQIVND (reference sequence). CDR3 loop: CASSMSQNIQYF. For the CDR3, the DNA is TGTGCCAGTAGTATGAGCCAAAACATTCAGTACTTC.

The chain links TRBV4-3 to TRBJ2-3, with 7 bases that match TRBD2. V gave up 1 base and J gave up 5 bases; unmatched junction bases: 3. Looked up from germline, CDR1 is LGHNA and CDR2 is YSLEER. The CDR3 has 14 residues. This chain's CDR3 is CASSQGLARDTQYF. The CDR3 region has the DNA TGCGCCAGCAGCCAAGGACTAGCAAGAGATACGCAGTATTTT.

This chain joins TRBV28 and TRBJ2-7; perhaps TRBD1 as D (5 bases). Germline CDR1 and CDR2: MDHEN and SYDVKM. CDR3 length equals 14 residues. V shed 1 base and J shed 3 bases, with 10 bases lying between them. Here the CDR3 DNA reads TGTGCCAGCAGTTTATCAGGGATCCGCTACGAGCAGTACTTC. Its translation: CASSLSGIRYEQYF.

This sequence joins TRBV15 and TRBJ2-1, with 7 bases lining up with TRBD2. J lost 5 bases, V lost 0 bases, and 4 bases had no gene match. The CDR3 consists of 15 residues. Germline CDR1 reads LNHNV; CDR2 reads YYDKDF (reference sequence). The CDR3 nucleotides read TGTGCCACCAGCAGAGAAGGCGGGAGCCACAATGAGCAGTTCTTC. Translating gives CATSREGGSHNEQFF.

V usage is TRBV20-1 and J usage is TRBJ1-5, with D perhaps TRBD1 (6 bases). Germline V gene sequence: CDR1 DFQATT, CDR2 SNEGSKA (reference sequence). Trimming removed 5 bases from V and 6 bases from J, with 17 bases in between. This CDR3 region has 14 residues. CDR3 in DNA: TGCAGTGCTCCAAGGCGGGGGCTGGGTCAGCCCCAGCATTTT. Protein sequence: CSAPRRGLGQPQHF.

This chain joins TRBV27 and TRBJ1-6; maybe TRBD1 (5 bases). The V gene lost 3 bases and the J gene lost 2 bases, with 11 bases spanning the gap. This CDR3 is built from 16 residues. The germline CDR1 and CDR2 sequences are MNHEY and SMNVEV (reference sequence). CDR3 DNA: TGTGCCAGCAGTTTGACCGGGGGGACCTATAATTCACCCCTCCACTTT. This codes for CASSLTGGTYNSPLHF.

The CDR3 bases are TGTGCCAGCAGTTACTTGGGATCGGATACGCAGTATTTT. Amino acids: CASSYLGSDTQYF. J is TRBJ2-3 and V is TRBV6-2 or TRBV6-3; D is undetermined. The CDR3 runs to 13 residues. The germline V gene has CDR1 MNHEY and CDR2 SVGEGT. V was trimmed by 1 base and J by 6 bases, leaving 8 bases between them.

The CDR3 DNA sequence: TGTGCCAGCAGCCAAGGCCCAGCCAAAAACATTCAGTACTTC. This codes for CASSQGPAKNIQYF. The chain carries TRBV3-1 and TRBJ2-4, with D unclear. V was pared by 1 base and J by 0 bases, with 4 bases between. The CDR3 is made up of 14 amino acids. CDR1 and CDR2 from the germline V gene are LGHDT and YNNKEL (reference sequence).

The chain joins TRBV27 to TRBJ2-1; D tentatively reads TRBD1 or TRBD2 (5 bases each). The CDR3 covers 15 residues. Trimming removed 1 base at V and 6 bases at J, with 13 bases between. Germline V CDR1 and CDR2: MNHEY, SMNVEV (reference sequence). CDR3 residues: CASSLWGRDGNEQFF. CDR3 nucleotides: TGTGCCAGCAGTTTATGGGGACGTGATGGCAATGAGCAGTTCTTC.

At least ten counts were recorded for this clonotype. This chain connects TRBV3-1 to TRBJ1-1; D is possibly TRBD1 (5 bases). The CDR3 spans 14 residues. Germline assignment: CDR1 LGHDT and CDR2 YNNKEL (reference sequence). V lost 2 bases and J lost 8, with 15 bases in between. The CDR3 here is CASSQQGPRSEAFF. The CDR3 DNA reads TGTGCCAGCAGCCAACAGGGCCCCAGGTCCGAAGCTTTCTTT. The full variable domain, its missing parts supplied by reference TRBV3-1 and TRBJ1-1, is DTAVSQTPKYLVTQMGNDKSIKCEQNLGHDTMYWYKQDSKKFLKIMFSYNNKELIINETVPNRFSPKSPDKAHLNLHINSLELGDSAVYFCASSQQGPRSEAFFGQGTRLTVV.

This clonotype was counted between two and nine times. The chain employs TRBV7-9 and TRBJ1-2; TRBD1 aligns across 7 bases. Per germline, CDR1 SEHNR and CDR2 FQNEAQ (reference sequence). Trimming took 5 bases from V and 3 from J; bases not matched to a gene: 3. This CDR3 region has 13 residues. The CDR3 loop is CASSHGQDYGYTF. CDR3 DNA sequence: TGTGCCAGCAGCCACGGACAGGACTATGGCTACACCTTC.

This clonotype was seen a handful of times. The rearrangement links TRBV10-3 to TRBJ2-5; TRBD1 agrees at 8 bases. With 4 bases clipped from V and 3 bases from J, the junction kept 7 bases outside the gene matches. The CDR3 contains 15 residues. Germline CDR1 and CDR2: ENHRY and SYGVKD. CDR3 nucleotide sequence: TGTGCCATCAGTGGCCAAGGACAGGGCAAAGAGACCCAGTACTTC. This sequence encodes CAISGQGQGKETQYF.

The genes are TRBV4-2 and TRBJ2-7, with 9 positions matching TRBD1. The CDR3 loop spans 15 amino acids. Looked up from germline, CDR1 is LGHNA and CDR2 is YNFKEQ. J gave up 6 bases and V 0 bases, and 6 bases lay outside the gene matches. The CDR3 protein is CASSQDLGTGSEQYF. DNA for the CDR3: TGTGCCAGCAGCCAAGATCTTGGGACAGGGAGCGAGCAGTACTTC.

The sample holds a few counts of this clonotype. The chain uses TRBV24-1 and TRBJ2-1; 8 nucleotides align to TRBD2. With V trimmed by 7 bases and J by 8 bases, 9 bases remained unmatched. There are 14 residues in the CDR3. Germline-derived CDR1 and CDR2 are KGHDR and SFDVKD. The CDR3 spells CATRAGGLGDEQFF. In nucleotides, the CDR3 is TGTGCCACCAGGGCGGGAGGTCTCGGGGATGAGCAGTTCTTC.

The V call is TRBV5-1, the J call TRBJ2-7; 7 bases are shared with TRBD2. Germline V gene sequence: CDR1 SGHRS, CDR2 YFSETQ. With 4 bases clipped from V and 2 bases from J, the junction kept 6 bases outside the gene matches. CDR3 length: 14 residues. The CDR3 spells CASSREGQAYEQYF. CDR3 DNA: TGCGCCAGCAGCAGGGAGGGGCAGGCCTACGAGCAGTACTTC.

The V and J genes are TRBV5-1 and TRBJ1-4; D is possibly TRBD1 (5 bases). The V gene's germline CDR1 is SGHRS and CDR2 YFSETQ. The V gene lost 7 bases and the J gene lost 4 bases, with 11 bases spanning the gap. This CDR3 region has 13 residues. The CDR3 loop is CASRPGINEKLFF. The CDR3 region has the DNA TGCGCCAGCCGGCCAGGGATTAATGAAAAACTGTTTTTT.

This clonotype was counted between two and nine times. V gene TRBV7-2 combines with J gene TRBJ1-4, with D unresolved. Germline values: CDR1 SGHTA, CDR2 FQGNSA. Trimming removed 2 bases at V and 8 bases at J, with 12 bases between. This CDR3 is 14 amino acids long. The CDR3 nucleotides read TGTGCCAGCAGCTTAAAATTTTCGAGCGAAAAACTGTTTTTT. Translating it yields CASSLKFSSEKLFF.

Many counts were recorded for this clonotype. The gene calls are TRBV7-6 and TRBJ2-1; 7 bases are a match to TRBD1. Germline CDR1 SGHVS, CDR2 FNYEAQ. This CDR3 is 15 amino acids long. V lost 5 bases, J lost 4 bases, and 8 bases stayed unmatched. CDR3 nucleotide sequence: TGTGCCAGCAGCACGACGGGACAGTATTACAATGAGCAGTTCTTC. This sequence encodes CASSTTGQYYNEQFF.

This clonotype has just a few counts. This chain uses TRBV5-1 with TRBJ1-4; no reliable D call. The ends were cut back, 1 base at V and 8 bases at J, with 18 bases in the middle. CDR3 length equals 16 residues. CDR1 is SGHRS, CDR2 YFSETQ, per germline. The CDR3 region is CASSLWPGASEEKLFF. The CDR3 nucleotides read TGCGCCAGCAGCTTGTGGCCGGGAGCCTCGGAGGAAAAACTGTTTTTT.

This clonotype has ten or more counts. The genes are TRBV7-2 and TRBJ1-1, with 8 bases that match TRBD1. There are 14 residues in the CDR3. The germline V gene has CDR1 SGHTA and CDR2 FQGNSA. J gave up 5 bases and V 4 bases, and 6 bases lay outside the gene matches. The CDR3 loop is CASSSINRGTEAFF. The CDR3 DNA sequence: TGTGCCAGCAGCTCAATCAACAGGGGGACTGAAGCTTTCTTT. Combining the CDR3 with reference TRBV7-2 and TRBJ1-1 gives the whole variable domain GAGVSQSPSNKVTEKGKDVELRCDPISGHTALYWYRQSLGQGLEFLIYFQGNSAPDKSGLPSDRFSAERTGGSVSTLTIQRTQQEDSAVYLCASSSINRGTEAFFGQGTRLTVV.

This chain joins TRBV7-2 and TRBJ1-3, with a possible D match to TRBD1 (5 bases). The CDR3 loop spans 14 amino acids. CDR1 is SGHTA and CDR2 is FQGNSA in the germline V gene. With 5 bases removed from V and 2 bases from J, the gap between germline ends came to 10 bases. The CDR3 DNA follows: TGTGCCAGCAGCGCGACAGTTGCTGGAAACACCATATATTTT. Protein sequence: CASSATVAGNTIYF.